What follows are 19 T cell receptor beta chains derived from one specimen sequenced in a study of blood T cell repertoires in COVID-19. The repertoire was sequenced with immunoSEQ multiplex PCR; TCRdb's copy has only in-frame clones and lacks some. The sample lists 200,000 to 300,000 clones, 86% seen once, with roughly 6.3% in the top ten. Sequenced input: peripheral blood. The receptors here all came from a man aged 60-69 years with acute or convalescent COVID-19.

The J gene is TRBJ1-5, the V gene TRBV30, with a tentative D call TRBD1 (5 bases). Germline V lookup: CDR1 GTSNPN, CDR2 SVGIG (reference sequence). The V and J ends lost 4 bases and 3 bases respectively, with 13 bases between them. The CDR3 spans 14 residues. The CDR3 sequence is CAWKSGTFNQPQHF. In DNA, the CDR3 is TGTGCCTGGAAATCAGGGACTTTCAATCAGCCCCAGCATTTT.

V and J are TRBV27 and TRBJ1-2, with no clear D. Trimming shortened V by 5 bases and J by 3 bases, and 16 bases separated the two germline ends. The CDR3 spans 15 residues. Germline V lookup: CDR1 MNHEY, CDR2 SMNVEV (reference sequence). CDR3 DNA sequence: TGTGCCAGCAGTCGGGGAGGGTTTTACGACTATGGCTACACCTTC. Translated, it gives CASSRGGFYDYGYTF.

This chain connects TRBV11-3 to TRBJ2-5; D ambiguous. V gave up 4 bases and J gave up 4 bases, with 10 bases separating them. CDR1 and CDR2 (germline): SGHNT, YENEEA. This CDR3 has 13 residues. Written as DNA, the CDR3 is TGTGCCAGCAGCTGGGTTGAGGCAGAGACCCAGTACTTC. Encoded protein: CASSWVEAETQYF.

The V and J genes are TRBV2 and TRBJ1-4; TRBD1 might be the D (6 bases). CDR1 and CDR2 from the germline V gene are SNHLY and FYNNEI. Trimming took 7 bases from V and 6 from J, leaving 18 bases between them. There are 15 residues in the CDR3. CDR3 loop: CASKTGTRSDEKLFF. The CDR3, as DNA: TGTGCCAGCAAAACCGGGACACGATCCGATGAAAAACTGTTTTTT.

The rearrangement joins TRBV3-1 (or the pseudogene TRBV3-2) to TRBJ1-1; TRBD1 matches 7 bases. There are 14 residues in the CDR3. Germline assignment: CDR1 LGHDT and CDR2 YNNKEL (reference sequence). The V segment lost 3 bases and the J segment 8 bases; nucleotides outside the gene matches: 9. The CDR3 loop is CASSHRQGMIEAFF. The CDR3 DNA reads as TGTGCCAGCAGCCACCGACAGGGAATGATCGAAGCTTTCTTT.

The J gene is TRBJ1-2, the V gene TRBV6-5; 9 bases agree with TRBD1. The CDR3 has 15 residues. V lost 6 bases and J lost 3; bases outside the gene matches: 8. Germline values: CDR1 MNHEY, CDR2 SVGAGI. The chain's CDR3 is CASRTGQGRDYGYTF. In DNA, the CDR3 is TGTGCCAGCAGGACCGGACAGGGGAGGGACTATGGCTACACCTTC.

This chain uses TRBV7-2 with TRBJ1-4; no reliable D call. The CDR3 sequence is 15 residues long. Trimming cost V 5 bases and J 8 bases, with 18 bases left between them. From germline, CDR1 is SGHTA and CDR2 FQGNSA. CDR3 bases: TGTGCCAGCAGCCTCAGTTATTCGCGAGGGGAAAAACTGTTTTTT. It is translated as CASSLSYSRGEKLFF.

This rearrangement joins TRBV5-1 to TRBJ1-6; 7 nucleotides line up with TRBD1. The V segment lost 0 bases and the J segment 8 bases; nucleotides outside the gene matches: 8. Germline V gene lookup returns CDR1 SGHRS and CDR2 YFSETQ. This CDR3 spans 16 amino acids. CDR3 DNA: TGCGCCAGCAGCTTGGTGCAGGGGGGACCGGATTCACCCCTCCACTTT. It yields the protein CASSLVQGGPDSPLHF.

The J gene is TRBJ1-2, the V gene TRBV6-6; TRBD1 might be the D (5 bases). The CDR3 is made up of 15 amino acids. Trimming removed 7 bases from V and 5 bases from J, with 20 bases in between. Germline CDR1 reads MNHNY; CDR2 reads SVGAGI (reference sequence). The CDR3 spells CASTPSGTNLYGYTF. CDR3 coding DNA: TGTGCCAGCACCCCGTCAGGGACTAACTTGTATGGCTACACCTTC.

CDR3 sequence reads: CASSWAGQPEAFF. CDR3 nucleotide sequence: TGTGCCAGCAGCTGGGCAGGACAGCCTGAAGCTTTCTTT. V and J are TRBV5-6 and TRBJ1-1, with D tentatively TRBD1 (6 bases). Trimming cost V 3 bases and J 6 bases, with 12 bases left between them. Germline lookup yields CDR1 SGHDT and CDR2 YYEEEE. CDR3 length: 13 amino acids.

V is TRBV27 and J is TRBJ2-7; the D is unclear. Germline V gene data show CDR1 as MNHEY and CDR2 as SMNVEV (reference sequence). The CDR3 length is 14 residues. V lost 6 bases to trimming and J lost 2 bases, with 14 bases between them. The CDR3 region has the DNA TGTGCCAGCAGCTACGTGGGCGATACCTACGAGCAGTACTTC. Translating gives CASSYVGDTYEQYF.

The chain uses TRBV19 and TRBJ1-4, with TRBD1 matching 11 bases. V shed 8 bases and J 2 bases; nucleotides not matched to a gene: 16. The germline V gene encodes CDR1 LNHDA and CDR2 SQIVND (reference sequence). The CDR3 has 19 amino acids. CDR3 residues: CASGRLPGQGAWTNEKLFF. The CDR3 coding sequence is TGTGCCAGTGGGCGACTCCCAGGACAGGGGGCGTGGACTAATGAAAAACTGTTTTTT. Based on the CDR3 plus reference TRBV19 and TRBJ1-4, the full variable domain is DGGITQSPKYLFRKEGQNVTLSCEQNLNHDAMYWYRQDPGQGLRLIYYSQIVNDFQKGDIAEGYSVSREKKESFPLTVTSAQKNPTAFYLCASGRLPGQGAWTNEKLFFGSGTQLSVL.

The gene calls are TRBV28 and TRBJ1-5, with D possibly TRBD1 on 5 matching bases. CDR3 length equals 18 residues. Germline CDR1 and CDR2: MDHEN and SYDVKM. Trimming shortened V by 3 bases and J by 7 bases, and 25 bases separated the two germline ends. CDR3 in amino acids: CASSFRAGFFGGRQPQHF. For the CDR3, the DNA is TGTGCCAGCAGTTTCAGGGCAGGGTTTTTCGGTGGTCGCCAGCCCCAGCATTTT. The whole variable domain, filled in from reference TRBV28 and TRBJ1-5, reads DVKVTQSSRYLVKRTGEKVFLECVQDMDHENMFWYRQDPGLGLRLIYFSYDVKMKEKGDIPEGYSVSREKKERFSLILESASTNQTSMYLCASSFRAGFFGGRQPQHFGDGTRLSIL.

The chain recombines TRBV15 with TRBJ1-1; no reliable D call. Germline lookup yields CDR1 LNHNV and CDR2 YYDKDF (reference sequence). V was clipped by 7 bases and J by 1 base, with 10 bases between them. The CDR3 has 13 residues. The CDR3: CATKARGNTEAFF. In nucleotides, the CDR3 is TGTGCCACCAAAGCGCGCGGGAACACTGAAGCTTTCTTT.

V usage is TRBV28 and J usage is TRBJ2-2; perhaps TRBD2 as D (6 bases). The CDR3 is 16 amino acids. CDR1 and CDR2 (germline): MDHEN, SYDVKM. V lost 7 bases to trimming and J lost 3 bases, with 18 bases between them. The CDR3, as DNA: TGTGCCAGCACCCCCTCCGGGAGCGCTTACACCGGGGAGCTGTTTTTT. Its protein product is CASTPSGSAYTGELFF.

The chain combines TRBV6-5 with TRBJ1-3; a possible D gene is TRBD1 (5 bases). V lost 5 bases, J lost 0 bases, and 8 bases lay in between. The germline V gene has CDR1 MNHEY and CDR2 SVGAGI. The CDR3 sequence is 14 residues long. As DNA, the CDR3 is TGTGCCAGCAGTAAGGACAACTCTGGAAACACCATATATTTT. Translated, it gives CASSKDNSGNTIYF.

The J gene is TRBJ2-5, the V gene TRBV4-3; 9 bases map to TRBD1. V dropped 1 base and J dropped 3; count of bases not matched to a gene: 3. The CDR3 has 15 amino acids. Germline lookup yields CDR1 LGHNA and CDR2 YSLEER. CDR3 protein: CASSQGTGAEETQYF. In DNA form, the CDR3 reads TGCGCCAGCAGCCAAGGGACAGGGGCGGAAGAGACCCAGTACTTC.

The genes are TRBV7-9 and TRBJ2-1; D may be TRBD1 (6 bases). The V gene's germline CDR1 is SEHNR and CDR2 FQNEAQ (reference sequence). Trimming left V 5 bases short and J 2 bases short, with 13 bases between. The CDR3 contains 15 residues. The CDR3 region has the DNA TGTGCCAGCAGCCCGACAGGATTAACCTACAATGAGCAGTTCTTC. It translates to CASSPTGLTYNEQFF.

The table lists this clone with a count of one. The genes are TRBV2 and TRBJ2-4; D perhaps matches TRBD2 (6 bases). V was cut by 4 bases and J by 0 bases, with 13 bases left in between. Germline CDR1 and CDR2: SNHLY and FYNNEI. This CDR3 region has 16 residues. CDR3 residues: CASSVPAGTAKNIQYF. CDR3 sequence (DNA): TGTGCCAGCAGTGTCCCGGCGGGGACAGCCAAAAACATTCAGTACTTC.